This T cell receptor beta chain was sequenced in a study of regulatory T cells in long-lasting Graves disease. Time point given: newly diagnosed GD, antithyroid drugs for less than 3 months. PBMC RNA served as the TCR library source. Xi'an, China, was home to the endocrinology department that provided patients. TCR beta libraries were built with iRepertoire HTBI primers and Arm-PCR of CDR3 regions. TCRdb reanalysed the multiplex PCR reads using MiXCR and keeps one entry per CDR3 protein. In the table there are some 500,000 distinct CDR3 sequences, approximately 16% of which are singletons. The same sample was also studied in work on T cells in Graves' hyperthyroidism and ophthalmopathy.

The sample was peripheral blood mononuclear cells (PBMCs), taken at new diagnosis, from a patient treated with antithyroid drugs. The TCR originated in a woman aged 35-65 years with Graves disease.

The DNA of the CDR3 is TGCAGCGTTCCCGAGACAGGGGGCGTATATGGCTACACCTTC. Translating it yields CSVPETGGVYGYTF. This chain connects TRBV29-1 to TRBJ1-2; 10 bases are shared with TRBD1. CDR1 is SQVTM and CDR2 is ANQGSEA in the germline V gene. This CDR3 comprises 14 residues. The V and J ends lost 5 bases and 5 bases, in that order; junction bases with no gene match: 8.